This T cell receptor (beta chain) is from a study of identical twins. General observations from the study: With monozygotic twins, out-of-frame TCR alpha sharing exceeded what models estimated. Within twin pairs, the out-of-frame alpha sequences they shared showed excess low generation probability. Beta out-of-frame sequences showed weaker excess twin sharing.

V was clipped by 6 bases and J by 5 bases, with 11 bases between them. The CDR3 is 12 amino acids. Germline CDR1 SQVTM, CDR2 ANQGSEA. No donor was unhealthy or non-Caucasian. TCRdb re-called the 5' RACE reads with MiXCR, one entry per CDR3 protein. The sample shows nearly 900,000 distinct CDR3 sequences, roughly an eighth of them seen only once. This clonotype was counted only a few times. Antigen unknown. The same data also went into a second study, on yellow fever vaccine responses in identical twins.

The chain combines TRBV29-1 with TRBJ2-1; TRBD1 might be the D (6 bases). The material sequenced was PBMCs. This sequence was found in a woman aged 18-29 years in good health. The CDR3 protein is CSVEDSHNEQFF. Here the CDR3 DNA reads TGCAGCGTGGAGGACAGCCACAATGAGCAGTTCTTC.